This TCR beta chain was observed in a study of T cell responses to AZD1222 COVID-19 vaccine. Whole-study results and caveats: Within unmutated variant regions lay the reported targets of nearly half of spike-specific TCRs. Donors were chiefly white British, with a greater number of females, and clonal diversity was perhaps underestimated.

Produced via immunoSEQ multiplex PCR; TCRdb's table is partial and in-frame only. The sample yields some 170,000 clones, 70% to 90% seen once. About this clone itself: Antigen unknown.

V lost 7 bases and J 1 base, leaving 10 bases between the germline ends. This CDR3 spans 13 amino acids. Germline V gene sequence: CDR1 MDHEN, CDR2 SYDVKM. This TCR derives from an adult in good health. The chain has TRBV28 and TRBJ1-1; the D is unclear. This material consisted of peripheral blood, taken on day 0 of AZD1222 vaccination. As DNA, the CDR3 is TGTGCCAGCACCCTTAGGACGAACACTGAAGCTTTCTTT. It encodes CASTLRTNTEAFF.